These T cell receptor beta chains were read from a single sample in a study of blood T cell repertoires in COVID-19. Measured with immunoSEQ multiplex PCR; TCRdb has only the in-frame clones, and not every one. The sample has over 150,000 clones, around 87% seen once; the top ten hold 2% to 3%. Specimen: peripheral blood. The receptors here all came from a woman aged 80 or older with COVID-19, enrolled during active disease. Both conserved end residues are part of each CDR3. Fields, in order: V gene, J gene, CDR3 protein.

v_call: TRBV28; j_call: TRBJ1-2; cdr3_aa: CASSLPTGGEGYTF
v_call: TRBV28; j_call: TRBJ1-1; cdr3_aa: CASSLTLGGGLEAFF
v_call: TRBV27; j_call: TRBJ1-2; cdr3_aa: CASSYRGDYGYTF
v_call: TRBV7-2; j_call: TRBJ1-5; cdr3_aa: CASRSGTGVDQPQHF
v_call: TRBV19; j_call: TRBJ2-3; cdr3_aa: CASGLAGFNTDTQYF
v_call: TRBV28; j_call: TRBJ1-1; cdr3_aa: CASREFRGIYTEAFF
v_call: TRBV5-1; j_call: TRBJ1-4; cdr3_aa: CASSLAFGTGRNEKLFF
v_call: TRBV6-5; j_call: TRBJ2-3; cdr3_aa: CASSRLAGDPDTQYF
v_call: TRBV27; j_call: TRBJ2-3; cdr3_aa: CASSSSVGGTQYF
v_call: TRBV6-6; j_call: TRBJ1-1; cdr3_aa: CASSPGQGTLAEAFF
v_call: TRBV19; j_call: TRBJ2-7; cdr3_aa: CASSIGPGIPYEQYF
v_call: TRBV27; j_call: TRBJ1-2; cdr3_aa: CASSLIPRAGGYTF
v_call: TRBV28; j_call: TRBJ2-4; cdr3_aa: CASSSGQTKNIQYF
v_call: TRBV12-3/TRBV12-4; j_call: TRBJ1-5; cdr3_aa: CASSITTDQPQHF
v_call: TRBV7-3; j_call: TRBJ2-7; cdr3_aa: CASSPVGGAMDEQYF
v_call: TRBV16; j_call: TRBJ2-5; cdr3_aa: CASSQRPGQETQYF
v_call: TRBV3-1/TRBV3-2; j_call: TRBJ2-1; cdr3_aa: CASSQGSYNEQFF
v_call: TRBV6-5; j_call: TRBJ1-1; cdr3_aa: CASATGDTEAFF
v_call: TRBV7-9; j_call: TRBJ2-7; cdr3_aa: CASSLGTDLYEQYF
v_call: TRBV24-1; j_call: TRBJ2-2; cdr3_aa: CATSDSITGQASFGELFF
v_call: TRBV2; j_call: TRBJ1-1; cdr3_aa: CASSRQVMNTEAFF
v_call: TRBV29-1; j_call: TRBJ2-6; cdr3_aa: CSVGNSGGANVLTF
v_call: TRBV5-1; j_call: TRBJ1-1; cdr3_aa: CASSWGQAKDTEAFF
v_call: TRBV28; j_call: TRBJ2-6; cdr3_aa: CASSHRQGTGANVLTF
v_call: TRBV7-8; j_call: TRBJ1-4; cdr3_aa: CASSPDRDRGLNEKLFF
v_call: TRBV4-2; j_call: TRBJ1-4; cdr3_aa: CASSPPGQINEKLFF
v_call: TRBV7-2; j_call: TRBJ1-3; cdr3_aa: CASSAVTGSGNTIYF
v_call: TRBV14; j_call: TRBJ2-7; cdr3_aa: CASSQALGTVREMYF
v_call: TRBV11-2; j_call: TRBJ2-7; cdr3_aa: CASSLETGEQYF
v_call: TRBV29-1; j_call: TRBJ1-2; cdr3_aa: CSFGRDLTRGYTF
v_call: TRBV7-2; j_call: TRBJ1-6; cdr3_aa: CASSAQRGGNNSPLHF
v_call: TRBV18; j_call: TRBJ2-2; cdr3_aa: CASSPSAGAFGELFF
v_call: TRBV3-1/TRBV3-2; j_call: TRBJ2-2; cdr3_aa: CASSQECLAGGENTGELFF
v_call: TRBV28; j_call: TRBJ1-1; cdr3_aa: CASRSGLLNTEAFF
v_call: TRBV25-1; j_call: TRBJ1-1; cdr3_aa: CASSKPGTGVLMNTEAFF
v_call: TRBV9; j_call: TRBJ2-2; cdr3_aa: CASSVGTRVPLGELFF
v_call: TRBV28; j_call: TRBJ1-6; cdr3_aa: CASIKTGTGGSPLHF
v_call: TRBV9; j_call: TRBJ2-3; cdr3_aa: CASSATPRGEWDTQYF
v_call: TRBV28; j_call: TRBJ2-5; cdr3_aa: CASSTYRVGETQYF
v_call: TRBV11-2; j_call: TRBJ2-7; cdr3_aa: CASSLGQGSSEQYF
v_call: TRBV2; j_call: TRBJ2-6; cdr3_aa: CASSFLAGVTTSGANVLTF
v_call: TRBV7-6; j_call: TRBJ2-3; cdr3_aa: CASSPTGLGTDTQYF
v_call: TRBV18; j_call: TRBJ2-5; cdr3_aa: CASSPTPGGRQETQYF
v_call: TRBV5-3; j_call: TRBJ1-5; cdr3_aa: CARSLGWGDRNQSNSNQPQHF
v_call: TRBV7-2; j_call: TRBJ2-1; cdr3_aa: CASSLTPGNEQFF
v_call: TRBV7-9; j_call: TRBJ1-3; cdr3_aa: CASSLDGTGVHTIYF
v_call: TRBV19; j_call: TRBJ1-1; cdr3_aa: CASSIRGGEAFF
v_call: TRBV7-9; j_call: TRBJ2-7; cdr3_aa: CASSFAGSGEQYF
v_call: TRBV20-1; j_call: TRBJ2-3; cdr3_aa: CSASPPGDPTDTQYF
v_call: TRBV28; j_call: TRBJ2-7; cdr3_aa: CATSVGGQGMYEQYF
v_call: TRBV28; j_call: TRBJ1-5; cdr3_aa: CASSPGGSGQPQHF
v_call: TRBV2; j_call: TRBJ2-7; cdr3_aa: CASSELSYEQYF
v_call: TRBV27; j_call: TRBJ1-6; cdr3_aa: CASSLFPGGEYNSPLHF
v_call: TRBV10-3; j_call: TRBJ2-2; cdr3_aa: CAISEVALGTGELFF
v_call: TRBV4-1; j_call: TRBJ1-1; cdr3_aa: CASSQVGVQVEAFF
v_call: TRBV6-6; j_call: TRBJ1-1; cdr3_aa: CASSQQGEPEAFF
v_call: TRBV6-5; j_call: TRBJ1-2; cdr3_aa: CASSSDSPNYGYTF
v_call: TRBV18; j_call: TRBJ1-6; cdr3_aa: CASSETDSNSPLHF
v_call: TRBV28; j_call: TRBJ2-7; cdr3_aa: CASRNSPGLAAYEQYF